The T cell receptor (beta chain) described here comes from a study of T cell responses to AZD1222 COVID-19 vaccine. This clone was found once. Clones were sequenced by immunoSEQ multiplex PCR, and TCRdb holds only the in-frame ones, with some missing. The data show 100,000 or so clones, roughly nine tenths seen once. V was shortened by 2 bases and J by 11 bases, with 21 bases between the two germline ends. Germline assignment: CDR1 MNHEY and CDR2 SVGAGI. The CDR3 is made up of 15 amino acids. The sequencing used peripheral blood, collected on day 0 of AZD1222 vaccination. The rearrangement links TRBV6-5 to TRBJ1-1, with a possible D match to TRBD1 (6 bases). The TCR was taken from an adult in good health. Here the CDR3 reads CASSYSGAGAAGAFF. The CDR3 nucleotides read TGTGCCAGCAGTTACAGCGGGGCAGGGGCTGCGGGCGCTTTCTTT.